The next 5 T cell receptor beta chains were all read from a single sample in a study of beta chain features in type 1 diabetes. The study reverse transcribed the entire isolated RNA, so it sequenced expressed TCRB transcripts. The repertoire was sequenced with immunoSEQ multiplex PCR; TCRdb's copy has only in-frame clones and lacks some. The sample shows more than 85,000 clones, almost 40% of them seen only once. Sequencing was performed on stem cell memory CD4+ T cells from blood. The receptor source for this set is a woman under 30 in good health.

The rearrangement links TRBV9 to TRBJ1-2, with TRBD1 matching over 7 bases. Germline CDR1 SGDLS, CDR2 YYNGEE. The CDR3 consists of 14 residues. V dropped 1 base and J dropped 4; count of bases not matched to a gene: 4. CDR3 region: CASSVNRDSYGYTF. In nucleotides, the CDR3 is TGTGCCAGCAGCGTAAACCGGGACAGCTATGGCTACACCTTC.

There are a few counts of this clone. The rearrangement joins TRBV7-9 to TRBJ2-7; a weak D match, TRBD2 (6 bases). The CDR3 loop spans 15 amino acids. Germline loops: CDR1 SEHNR, CDR2 FQNEAQ (reference sequence). V was trimmed by 7 bases and J by 7 bases, leaving 23 bases between them. The CDR3 DNA sequence: TGTGCCAGCAACTCTAGGGACTCCAGAGCTACGGAGCAGTACTTC. Its protein is CASNSRDSRATEQYF.

The rearrangement uses TRBV4-2 and TRBJ2-5; TRBD2 matches at 12 bases. The germline CDR1 and CDR2 sequences are LGHNA and YNFKEQ. The CDR3 runs to 16 residues. Unmatched junction bases numbered 8, after V lost 4 bases and J lost 5 bases. The CDR3 protein is CASSPRLAGVGETQYF. In nucleotides, the CDR3 is TGTGCCAGCAGCCCCCGACTAGCGGGAGTCGGGGAGACCCAGTACTTC.

This clone has just a few counts. The chain joins TRBV18 to TRBJ2-7, with TRBD1 matching over 7 bases. The CDR3 contains 13 residues. Germline V lookup: CDR1 KGHSH, CDR2 LQKENI. V gave up 3 bases and J gave up 5 bases; unmatched junction bases: 4. CDR3 bases: TGTGCCAGCTCACCGGGGACAGTAGACGAGCAGTACTTC. Translation gives CASSPGTVDEQYF.

V usage is TRBV5-1 and J usage is TRBJ1-1; D gene uncertain. V was pared by 0 bases and J by 1 base, with 7 bases between. The CDR3 contains 14 residues. Germline loops: CDR1 SGHRS, CDR2 YFSETQ. CDR3 protein: CASSLGHTNTEAFF. CDR3 nucleotide sequence: TGCGCCAGCAGCTTGGGCCACACGAACACTGAAGCTTTCTTT.